A selection of T cell receptor beta chains follows, all from one sample in a study of CD8 T cells in Susac syndrome. TCRdb passed the immunoSEQ multiplex PCR reads through MiXCR, listing each CDR3 protein once. The sample yields more than 110,000 distinct CDR3 sequences, approximately 95% seen once. The sample consisted of CD4+ T cells from PBMCs. The origin of the receptors is a human donor with Susac syndrome. CDR3s include the opening cysteine and the closing phenylalanine or tryptophan. A D gene is named only where the DNA matches it firmly. Only part of the rows carry a size: once, few, many, or a class if the clone is expanded.

>NA|TRBV7-2|NA|TRBJ2-3
CASTHRARGTDTQYF
TGTGCCAGCACTCACAGGGCTAGAGGCACAGATACGCAGTATTTT
>NA|TRBV7-2|TRBD1|TRBJ1-2
CASSLIYRGIGGYTF
TGTGCCAGCAGCTTGATCTACAGGGGGATCGGTGGCTACACCTTC
>once|TRBV6-6|NA|TRBJ1-2
CASSPGDTLGGYTF
TGTGCCAGCAGTCCTGGGGACACTCTAGGCGGCTACACCTTC
>NA|TRBV29-1|NA|TRBJ2-7
CSVIRADRSSYEQYF
TGCAGCGTCATTCGGGCAGACCGAAGCTCCTACGAGCAGTACTTC
>NA|TRBV9|NA|TRBJ1-2
CASSPTVQVRGYTF
TGTGCCAGCAGCCCCACGGTCCAGGTCCGAGGCTACACCTTC
>NA|TRBV11-1|NA|TRBJ2-1
CASSLNSGLAYNEQFF
TGTGCCAGCAGCTTAAACTCTGGGCTGGCCTACAATGAGCAGTTCTTC
>NA|TRBV28|NA|TRBJ1-2
CASSLPVTGFYGYTF
TGTGCCAGCAGTTTACCAGTGACCGGGTTCTATGGCTACACCTTC
>NA|TRBV28|TRBD1|TRBJ1-1
CASSLEGAGNTEAFF
TGTGCCAGCAGTTTAGAGGGGGCTGGGAACACTGAAGCTTTCTTT
>NA|TRBV19|NA|TRBJ1-5
CASTGPGGKPQHF
TGTGCCAGTACCGGACCGGGGGGGAAGCCCCAGCATTTT
>NA|TRBV20-1|NA|TRBJ2-5
CSASGNYQETQYF
TGCAGTGCTAGCGGGAATTACCAAGAGACCCAGTACTTC